Each of the 5 T cell receptor beta chains below was sequenced from the same sample in a study of blood T cell repertoires in COVID-19 (dated by TCRdb to 2018 to 2020). The library relied on the immunoSEQ multiplex PCR assay. The immuneACCESS repertoire file appears here via TCRdb, limited to in-frame rearrangements. These files lack a portion of the clones; in checked studies, under half of the deficit traces to unresolved V genes, and the cause of the others is not known. For this sample the table gives roughly 77,000 clones, of which approximately 80% were detected only once. The ten top clones hold less than 6% of the sample. The sequencing sample was made of peripheral blood. The receptors were sampled from a woman aged 70-85 years with acute or convalescent COVID-19.

The chain combines TRBV9 with TRBJ2-7; no clear D. Germline lookup yields CDR1 SGDLS and CDR2 YYNGEE. V gave up 0 bases and J gave up 7 bases, with 14 bases separating them. This CDR3 has 14 residues. The CDR3 nucleotides read TGTGCCAGCAGCGTAGATCAGGCTTCCTCGGAGCAGTACTTC. It yields the protein CASSVDQASSEQYF.

In its sample, this clone was seen once. The J gene is TRBJ1-4, the V gene TRBV9; 7 bases fit TRBD1. Germline loops: CDR1 SGDLS, CDR2 YYNGEE. V shed 3 bases and J 2 bases; nucleotides not matched to a gene: 4. CDR3 length: 15 residues. DNA for the CDR3: TGTGCCAGCAGCGCACAGGGGCTGACTAATGAAAAACTGTTTTTT. This translates into CASSAQGLTNEKLFF.

The chain recombines TRBV9 with TRBJ2-6; 11 nucleotides align to TRBD1. The germline CDR1 and CDR2 sequences are SGDLS and YYNGEE. The CDR3 has 19 amino acids. V lost 3 bases, J lost 0 bases, and 8 bases stayed unmatched. As DNA, the CDR3 is TGTGCCAGCAGCGCCCCCGGGACAGGGGGTTTCTCTGGGGCCAACGTCCTGACTTTC. The encoded protein is CASSAPGTGGFSGANVLTF.

This clone occurred once. The rearrangement links TRBV7-3 to TRBJ2-3; TRBD2 matches at 9 bases. This CDR3 has 16 amino acids. J lost 5 bases, V lost 5 bases, and 11 bases had no gene match. Germline CDR1 and CDR2: SGHTA and FQGTGA. CDR3 in DNA: TGTGCCAGCAGCCCCTACCCTAGCGGGGCGGAAGATACGCAGTATTTT. Translating gives CASSPYPSGAEDTQYF.

V usage is TRBV7-9 and J usage is TRBJ1-1, with a possible D match to TRBD1 (6 bases). Looked up from germline, CDR1 is SEHNR and CDR2 is FQNEAQ (reference sequence). The CDR3 spans 12 residues. V was trimmed by 8 bases and J by 4 bases, leaving 11 bases between them. CDR3 loop: CASGTGSTEAFF. Here the CDR3 DNA reads TGTGCCAGCGGCACAGGGAGCACTGAAGCTTTCTTT.